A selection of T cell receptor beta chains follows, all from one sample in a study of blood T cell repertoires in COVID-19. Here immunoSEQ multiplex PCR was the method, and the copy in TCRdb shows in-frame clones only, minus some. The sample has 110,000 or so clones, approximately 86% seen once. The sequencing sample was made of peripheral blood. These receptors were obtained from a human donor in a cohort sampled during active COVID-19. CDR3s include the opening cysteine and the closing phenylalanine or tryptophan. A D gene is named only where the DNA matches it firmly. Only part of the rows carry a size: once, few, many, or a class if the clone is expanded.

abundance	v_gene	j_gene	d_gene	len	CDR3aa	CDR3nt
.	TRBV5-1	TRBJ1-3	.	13	CATRDTGGNTIYF	TGCGCCACCAGGGACACCGGAGGAAACACCATATATTTT
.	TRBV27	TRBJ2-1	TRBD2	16	CASRLVSGSSYNEQFF	TGTGCCAGCAGACTCGTTAGCGGGAGTTCCTACAATGAGCAGTTCTTC
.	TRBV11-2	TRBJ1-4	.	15	CASSLTGTRGEKLFF	TGTGCCAGCAGCCTAACCGGGACGCGGGGTGAAAAACTGTTTTTT
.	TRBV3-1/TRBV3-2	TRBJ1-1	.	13	CASSQTARTEAFF	TGTGCCAGCAGCCAAACCGCGAGGACTGAAGCTTTCTTT
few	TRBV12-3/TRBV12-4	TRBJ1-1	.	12	CASGLRNTEAFF	TGTGCCAGCGGGCTGAGGAACACTGAAGCTTTCTTT
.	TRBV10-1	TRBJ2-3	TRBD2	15	CASSESRGGTDTQYF	TGCGCCAGCAGTGAGTCCCGGGGGGGGACAGATACGCAGTATTTT
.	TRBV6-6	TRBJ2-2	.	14	CASRALANTGELFF	TGTGCCAGCAGGGCCCTCGCGAACACCGGGGAGCTGTTTTTT
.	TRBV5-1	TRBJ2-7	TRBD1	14	CASSSPGQVNEQYF	TGCGCCAGCAGCTCACCGGGACAGGTAAACGAGCAGTACTTC
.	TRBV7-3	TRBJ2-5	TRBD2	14	CASSFGGGRETQYF	TGTGCCAGCAGCTTTGGCGGGGGACGAGAGACCCAGTACTTC
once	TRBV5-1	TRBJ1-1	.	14	CASSRTREGTEAFF	TGCGCCAGCAGCCGGACCAGGGAAGGCACTGAAGCTTTCTTT
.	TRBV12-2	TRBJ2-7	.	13	CARPAGFSYEQYF	TGTGCACGCCCGGCGGGCTTTAGCTACGAGCAGTACTTC
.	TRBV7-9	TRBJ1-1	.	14	CASSLGSGGTEAFF	TGTGCCAGCAGCTTAGGGTCTGGCGGTACTGAAGCTTTCTTT
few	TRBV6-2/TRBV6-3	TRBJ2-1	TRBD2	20	CASSYPLPRASGIIYNEQFF	TGTGCCAGCAGTTACCCTTTACCGAGGGCTAGCGGAATTATCTACAATGAGCAGTTCTTC
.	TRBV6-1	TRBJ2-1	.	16	CASSGERLSSYNEQFF	TGTGCCAGCAGTGGAGAGCGTCTGAGCTCCTACAATGAGCAGTTCTTC
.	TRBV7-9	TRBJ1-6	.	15	CASSLYTGKNSPLHF	TGTGCCAGCAGCTTATATACAGGGAAGAATTCACCCCTCCACTTT
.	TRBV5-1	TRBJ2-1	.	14	CASSLSGGDNEQFF	TGCGCCAGCAGCTTGTCCGGTGGAGACAATGAGCAGTTCTTC
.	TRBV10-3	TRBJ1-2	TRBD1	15	CAISEPQGGNYGYTF	TGTGCCATCAGTGAGCCTCAGGGGGGTAACTATGGCTACACCTTC
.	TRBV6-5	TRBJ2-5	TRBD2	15	CASSNFGGAQETQYF	TGTGCCAGCAGTAACTTCGGGGGGGCTCAAGAGACCCAGTACTTC
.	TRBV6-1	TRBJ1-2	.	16	CASSEWQPGERDGYTF	TGTGCCAGCAGTGAATGGCAGCCCGGGGAGAGGGATGGCTACACCTTC
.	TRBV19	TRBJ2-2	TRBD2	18	CASSLRGLADTNTGELFF	TGTGCCAGTAGTCTGAGGGGACTAGCGGATACGAACACCGGGGAGCTGTTTTTT
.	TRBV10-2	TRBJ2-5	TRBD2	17	CASSEARLAGNQETQYF	TGCGCCAGCAGTGAGGCCCGACTAGCGGGGAACCAAGAGACCCAGTACTTC
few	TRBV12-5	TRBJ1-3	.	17	CASGFPAGLLSGNTIYF	TGTGCTAGTGGTTTTCCGGCGGGATTACTTTCTGGAAACACCATATATTTT